A single sample gave rise to the 13 T cell receptor beta chains below, sequenced in a study of T cell responses to AZD1222 COVID-19 vaccine. Sequencing used immunoSEQ multiplex PCR; TCRdb keeps in-frame clones, though not all of them. The sample shows more than 110,000 clones, 80% to 90% of them seen only once. The source was peripheral blood, collected on day 0 of AZD1222 vaccination. Receptor source: an adult in good health.

This chain links TRBV5-1 with TRBJ2-5; D remains ambiguous. V was pared by 2 bases and J by 1 base, with 21 bases between. Germline V gives CDR1 SGHRS, CDR2 YFSETQ. The length of the CDR3 is 18 residues. Here the CDR3 reads CASSLSSRMNSFQETQYF. The CDR3 DNA follows: TGCGCCAGCAGCTTAAGCTCCCGGATGAACAGCTTCCAAGAGACCCAGTACTTC.

The chain joins TRBV7-9 to TRBJ1-3; tentative D call: TRBD1 (5 bases). The length of the CDR3 is 17 residues. The germline V gene encodes CDR1 SEHNR and CDR2 FQNEAQ (reference sequence). V was cut by 4 bases and J by 0 bases, with 16 bases left in between. The CDR3, as DNA: TGTGCCAGCAGCTCGACCGGGACTGCCGCCTCTGGAAACACCATATATTTT. This gives the protein CASSSTGTAASGNTIYF.

The chain links TRBV27 to TRBJ1-1; a possible D gene is TRBD1 (5 bases). V lost 4 bases and J 0 bases, leaving 18 bases between the germline ends. Germline V gene lookup returns CDR1 MNHEY and CDR2 SMNVEV (reference sequence). The CDR3 covers 17 residues. The CDR3 spells CASSYQGRGFMNTEAFF. The CDR3 nucleotides are TGTGCCAGCAGTTATCAAGGTCGGGGCTTCATGAACACTGAAGCTTTCTTT.

This chain connects TRBV5-4 to TRBJ2-7; perhaps D is TRBD1 or TRBD2 (5 bases each). Looked up from germline, CDR1 is SGHNT and CDR2 is YYREEE (reference sequence). Trimming pared 4 bases from V and 7 bases from J, leaving 18 bases between. The CDR3 totals 14 residues. Written as DNA, the CDR3 is TGTGCCAGCAGCACCGGGACGGAACCACGTGAGCAGTACTTC. Protein sequence: CASSTGTEPREQYF. Complete variable domain (other parts from reference TRBV5-4 and TRBJ2-7): ETGVTQSPTHLIKTRGQQVTLRCSSQSGHNTVSWYQQALGQGPQFIFQYYREEENGRGNFPPRFSGLQFPNYSSELNVNALELDDSALYLCASSTGTEPREQYFGPGTRLTVT.

V is TRBV4-1 and J is TRBJ2-1; 10 nucleotides line up with TRBD2. The V gene's germline CDR1 is MGHRA and CDR2 YSYEKL. The CDR3 spans 15 residues. V was clipped by 4 bases and J by 7 bases; unmatched bases: 7. CDR3 nucleotides: TGCGCCAGCAGCCTAGCTAGCGGGAGCAGAAATGAGCAGTTCTTC. Translated: CASSLASGSRNEQFF.

The chain uses TRBV11-3 and TRBJ2-3; D is undetermined. Per the germline V gene, CDR1 is SGHNT and CDR2 is YENEEA. V gave up 5 bases and J gave up 6 bases, with 12 bases separating them. This CDR3 contains 13 residues. The CDR3 region is CASSSRGSDTQYF. The CDR3, as DNA: TGTGCCAGCAGCAGTAGAGGATCCGATACGCAGTATTTT.

The chain combines TRBV13 with TRBJ2-2; D gene ambiguous. CDR3 length: 16 amino acids. Per germline, CDR1 PRHDT and CDR2 FYEKMQ (reference sequence). V was trimmed by 2 bases and J by 1 base, leaving 11 bases between them. In DNA, the CDR3 is TGTGCCAGCAGCTTACTGAGTAGCAGGAACACCGGGGAGCTGTTTTTT. Encoded protein: CASSLLSSRNTGELFF. Full variable domain (remainder filled in from reference TRBV13 and TRBJ2-2): AAGVIQSPRHLIKEKRETATLKCYPIPRHDTVYWYQQGPGQDPQFLISFYEKMQSDKGSIPDRFSAQQFSDYHSELNMSSLELGDSALYFCASSLLSSRNTGELFFGEGSRLTVL.

Only a few counts were recorded for this clone. The chain joins TRBV9 to TRBJ2-7; 9 nucleotides match TRBD2. This CDR3 is 16 amino acids long. Germline trimming cut 2 bases from V and 5 bases from J; bases unmatched to any gene: 11. The germline V gene has CDR1 SGDLS and CDR2 YYNGEE. The CDR3 coding sequence is TGTGCCAGCAGCGTGGGAGATAGCGGGAGACGTGACGAGCAGTACTTC. Translation gives CASSVGDSGRRDEQYF.

The chain links TRBV7-3 to TRBJ1-1; D is possibly TRBD1 (5 bases). The CDR3 consists of 14 residues. V lost 5 bases and J lost 1, with 11 bases in between. Germline CDR1 and CDR2: SGHTA and FQGTGA. CDR3 coding DNA: TGTGCCAGCAGCCTCTACGGGGGGAACACTGAAGCTTTCTTT. It codes for CASSLYGGNTEAFF.

The chain uses TRBV6-6 and TRBJ2-1, with 9 bases identical to TRBD2. Germline-derived CDR1 and CDR2 are MNHNY and SVGAGI (reference sequence). The CDR3 has 15 amino acids. V shed 3 bases, J shed 2 bases, and the junction held 2 bases outside the gene matches. As DNA, the CDR3 is TGTGCCAGCAGTTATGCGGGAGGGGCCTACAATGAGCAGTTCTTC. This gives the protein CASSYAGGAYNEQFF.

This clone occurred once. V gene TRBV5-1 combines with J gene TRBJ2-3; 14 nucleotides line up with TRBD2. V was pared by 0 bases and J by 0 bases, with 0 bases of the junction left unmatched. The CDR3 totals 17 residues. Germline CDR1 and CDR2: SGHRS and YFSETQ. CDR3 protein: CASSLGLAGGSTDTQYF. CDR3 sequence (DNA): TGCGCCAGCAGCTTGGGACTAGCGGGAGGGAGCACAGATACGCAGTATTTT.

This chain joins TRBV7-9 and TRBJ1-3; no clear D gene. V dropped 5 bases and J dropped 2 bases, with 4 bases sitting between them. CDR3 size: 12 residues. CDR1 and CDR2 from the germline V gene are SEHNR and FQNEAQ (reference sequence). The CDR3 nucleotides read TGTGCCAGCAGCCCAACTGGAAACACCATATATTTT. This translates into CASSPTGNTIYF.

The V gene is TRBV7-2, the J gene TRBJ2-3; TRBD2 might be the D (6 bases). The CDR3 extends over 16 amino acids. V lost 1 base and J 0 bases, leaving 11 bases between the germline ends. Germline CDR1 and CDR2: SGHTA and FQGNSA. CDR3 in amino acids: CASSLEWRDSTDTQYF. The CDR3 coding sequence is TGTGCCAGCAGCTTAGAATGGCGGGATAGCACAGATACGCAGTATTTT.